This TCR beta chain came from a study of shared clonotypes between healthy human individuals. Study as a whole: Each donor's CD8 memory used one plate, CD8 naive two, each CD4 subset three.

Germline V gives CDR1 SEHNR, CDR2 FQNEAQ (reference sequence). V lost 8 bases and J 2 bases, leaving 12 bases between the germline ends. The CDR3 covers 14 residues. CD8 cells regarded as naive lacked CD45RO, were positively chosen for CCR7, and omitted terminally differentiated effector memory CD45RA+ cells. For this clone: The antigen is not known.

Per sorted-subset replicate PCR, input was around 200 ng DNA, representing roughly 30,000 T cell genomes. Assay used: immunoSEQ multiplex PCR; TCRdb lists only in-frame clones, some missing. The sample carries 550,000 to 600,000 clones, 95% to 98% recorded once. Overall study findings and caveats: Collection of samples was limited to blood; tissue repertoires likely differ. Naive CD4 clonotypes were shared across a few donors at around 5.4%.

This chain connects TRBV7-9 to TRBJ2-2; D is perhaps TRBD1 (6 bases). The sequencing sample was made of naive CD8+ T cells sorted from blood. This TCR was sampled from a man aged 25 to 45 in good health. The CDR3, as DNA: TGTGCCAGCCAGGACAGTCTCAACACCGGGGAGCTGTTTTTT. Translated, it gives CASQDSLNTGELFF. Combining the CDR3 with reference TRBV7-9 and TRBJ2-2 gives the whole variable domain DTGVSQNPRHKITKRGQNVTFRCDPISEHNRLYWYRQTLGQGPEFLTYFQNEAQLEKSRLLSDRFSAERPKGSFSTLEIQRTEQGDSAMYLCASQDSLNTGELFFGEGSRLTVL.